A single sample is the source of the 8 T cell receptor beta chains below, sequenced in a study of blood T cell repertoires in COVID-19. Assay: immunoSEQ multiplex PCR; the TCRdb copy retains only in-frame clones and omits some. The data contain approximately 260,000 clones, about 90% of them singletons. Sequenced sample: PBMCs or T cells enriched from blood (not recorded which). These receptors were obtained from a woman aged 30 to 39 with acute COVID-19.

The rearrangement links TRBV6-4 to TRBJ2-3, with unresolved D. CDR3 length: 12 residues. The V end was cut by 4 bases, the J end by 1 base, with 3 bases between. Germline V gives CDR1 MRHNA, CDR2 SNTAGT. CDR3 amino acids: CASSAGTDTQYF. As DNA, the CDR3 is TGTGCCAGCAGTGCGGGCACAGATACGCAGTATTTT.

This CDR3 reads CASSQAPGGNQPQHF. The CDR3 nucleotides are TGCGCCAGCAGCCAAGCCCCCGGGGGGAATCAGCCCCAGCATTTT. The gene calls are TRBV4-1 and TRBJ1-5, with a weak D call TRBD1 (5 bases). The CDR3 length is 15 residues. Germline CDR1 is MGHRA and CDR2 is YSYEKL. Between the trimmed V and J ends, which lost 1 base and 4 bases, there was a span of 11 bases.

The V gene is TRBV28, the J gene TRBJ1-2; 7 bases line up with TRBD1. There are 12 residues in the CDR3. Germline V gives CDR1 MDHEN, CDR2 SYDVKM. Trimming took 7 bases from V and 8 from J; bases not matched to a gene: 7. The CDR3 DNA sequence: TGTGCCAGCACGGACAGGCTAGGGGGCTACACCTTC. As protein: CASTDRLGGYTF.

In its sample, this clone was seen a few times. This chain links TRBV27 with TRBJ1-6; unclear D gene. The CDR3 is 13 residues long. Trimming removed 5 bases from V and 8 bases from J, with 10 bases in between. Germline V gene data show CDR1 as MNHEY and CDR2 as SMNVEV (reference sequence). DNA of the CDR3: TGTGCCAGCAGTCCCTTCCGGTATTCACCCCTCCACTTT. It codes for CASSPFRYSPLHF.

A single count supports this clone. The chain employs TRBV28 and TRBJ2-1; 7 bases map to TRBD2. J was trimmed by 6 bases and V by 8 bases; bases with no gene match: 7. The CDR3 spans 13 residues. The germline CDR1 and CDR2 sequences are MDHEN and SYDVKM. For the CDR3, the DNA is TGTGCCAGCCTGACAGCGGGGCGCAATGAGCAGTTCTTC. The encoded protein is CASLTAGRNEQFF. Full variable domain (remainder filled in from reference TRBV28 and TRBJ2-1): DVKVTQSSRYLVKRTGEKVFLECVQDMDHENMFWYRQDPGLGLRLIYFSYDVKMKEKGDIPEGYSVSREKKERFSLILESASTNQTSMYLCASLTAGRNEQFFGPGTRLTVL.

This sequence joins TRBV7-2 and TRBJ2-6; possibly TRBD2 for D (7 bases). V was trimmed by 5 bases and J by 3 bases, leaving 20 bases between them. Germline V CDR1 and CDR2: SGHTA, FQGNSA. The CDR3 consists of 18 residues. CDR3 bases: TGTGCCAGCAGCCTTGGGGGCGGGGGCCTAGGTGGGGCCAACGTCCTGACTTTC. Amino acid sequence: CASSLGGGGLGGANVLTF.

This rearrangement joins TRBV21-1 to TRBJ2-3; the table assigns TRBD2, which was not confirmed against the DNA. TRBV21-1 is recorded as a pseudogene. The CDR3 loop spans 19 amino acids. CDR3 bases: TGTGCCAGCAGCAAAGGGGGGGTGACTAGCGGGAGTAGCACAGATACGCAGTATTTT. It codes for CASSKGGVTSGSSTDTQYF.

The rearrangement links TRBV19 to TRBJ2-3; 9 bases fit TRBD1. Trimming at V came to 1 base and at J to 13 bases, leaving 3 bases not matched to a gene. Germline V gene sequence: CDR1 LNHDA, CDR2 SQIVND (reference sequence). There are 12 residues in the CDR3. In DNA, the CDR3 is TGTGCCAGTAGTATAGGAACAGGGGGCAAGTATTTT. It is translated as CASSIGTGGKYF.